This TCR beta chain originates from a study of cytomegalovirus exposure and HLA in healthy donors. About the study: Around 200 million T cells yielded roughly 100 million unique TCR beta sequences, as an earlier analysis found. The study placed around 85% of its approximately 400 genotyped donors in the Caucasian-associated ancestry cluster.

Vbeta (60) and Jbeta (13) primers were used in the PCR. Using immunoSEQ multiplex PCR, the repertoire was profiled, and TCRdb retains in-frame clones only, with some absent. Of around 130,000 clones in the sample, roughly 71% are singletons; the top ten hold approximately 6%. The germline V gene encodes CDR1 SGHAT and CDR2 FQNNGV. V lost 7 bases and J lost 4, with 16 bases in between. CDR3 length equals 14 residues. The donors were healthy bone marrow donors. Material: PBMCs. This chain connects TRBV11-2 to TRBJ1-1; D is unclear. The sequence derives from a woman aged 45-60 years in good health and CMV-seropositive. The CDR3 nucleotides read TGTGCCAGCACCATCCCTGGAGGATTCACTGAAGCTTTCTTT. Translating it yields CASTIPGGFTEAFF.